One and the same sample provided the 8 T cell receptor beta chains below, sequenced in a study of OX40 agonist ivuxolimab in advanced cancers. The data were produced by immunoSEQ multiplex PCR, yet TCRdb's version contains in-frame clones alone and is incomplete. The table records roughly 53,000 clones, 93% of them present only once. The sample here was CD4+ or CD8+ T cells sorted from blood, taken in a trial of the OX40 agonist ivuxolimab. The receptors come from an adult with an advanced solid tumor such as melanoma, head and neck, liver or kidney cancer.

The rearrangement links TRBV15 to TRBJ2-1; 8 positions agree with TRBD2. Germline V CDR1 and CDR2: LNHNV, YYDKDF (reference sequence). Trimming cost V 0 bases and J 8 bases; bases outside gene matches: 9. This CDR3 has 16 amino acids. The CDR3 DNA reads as TGTGCCACCAGCAGAGAGCGGCTAGCGGGTTTGCATGAGCAGTTCTTC. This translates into CATSRERLAGLHEQFF.

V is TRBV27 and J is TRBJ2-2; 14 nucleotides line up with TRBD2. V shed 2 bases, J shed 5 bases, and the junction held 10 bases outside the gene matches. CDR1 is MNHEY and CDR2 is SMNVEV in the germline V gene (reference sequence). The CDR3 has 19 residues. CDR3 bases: TGTGCCAGCAGTTTACCCGGGACTAGCGGGAGTCTGGCGACCGGGGAGCTGTTTTTT. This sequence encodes CASSLPGTSGSLATGELFF.

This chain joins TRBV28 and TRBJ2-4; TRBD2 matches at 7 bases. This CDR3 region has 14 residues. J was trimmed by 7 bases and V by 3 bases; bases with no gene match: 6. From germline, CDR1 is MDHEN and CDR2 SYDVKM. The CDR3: CASSFPLADNIQYF. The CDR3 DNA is TGTGCCAGCAGTTTCCCCCTAGCGGATAACATTCAGTACTTC. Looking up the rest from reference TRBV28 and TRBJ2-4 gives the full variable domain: DVKVTQSSRYLVKRTGEKVFLECVQDMDHENMFWYRQDPGLGLRLIYFSYDVKMKEKGDIPEGYSVSREKKERFSLILESASTNQTSMYLCASSFPLADNIQYFGAGTRLSVL.

Written as DNA, the CDR3 is TGTGCCAGCAGCCCAGGACTAGCGGGAGGGAAGATGAATGAGCAGTTCTTC. This translates into CASSPGLAGGKMNEQFF. V gene TRBV7-8 combines with J gene TRBJ2-1; 15 positions agree with TRBD2. Germline assignment: CDR1 SGHVS and CDR2 FQNEAQ. The junction had 9 bases not matched to a gene; V was cut back by 5 bases and J by 7 bases. The CDR3 length is 17 residues.

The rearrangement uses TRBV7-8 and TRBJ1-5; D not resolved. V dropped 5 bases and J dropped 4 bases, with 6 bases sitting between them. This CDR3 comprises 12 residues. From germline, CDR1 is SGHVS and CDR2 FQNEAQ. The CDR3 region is CASSNLNQPQHF. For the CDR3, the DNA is TGTGCCAGCAGCAACCTTAATCAGCCCCAGCATTTT.

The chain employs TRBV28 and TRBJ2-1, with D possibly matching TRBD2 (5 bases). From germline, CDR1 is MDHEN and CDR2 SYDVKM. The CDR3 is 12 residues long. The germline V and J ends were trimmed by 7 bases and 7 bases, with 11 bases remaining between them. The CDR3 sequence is CASTSEANEQFF. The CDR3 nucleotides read TGTGCCAGCACGTCGGAGGCTAATGAGCAGTTCTTC.

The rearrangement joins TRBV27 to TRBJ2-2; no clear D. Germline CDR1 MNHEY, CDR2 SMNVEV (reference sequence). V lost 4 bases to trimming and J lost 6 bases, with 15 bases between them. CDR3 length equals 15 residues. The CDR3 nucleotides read TGTGCCAGCAGTTCCCCCTCCGTAGGGCCCGGGGAGCTGTTTTTT. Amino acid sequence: CASSSPSVGPGELFF.

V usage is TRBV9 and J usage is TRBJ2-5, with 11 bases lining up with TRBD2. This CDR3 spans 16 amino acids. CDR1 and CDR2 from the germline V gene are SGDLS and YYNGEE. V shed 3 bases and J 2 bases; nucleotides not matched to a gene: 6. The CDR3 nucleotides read TGTGCCAGCAGCGGAAGTAGCGGGAGGGTTCAAGAGACCCAGTACTTC. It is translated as CASSGSSGRVQETQYF.